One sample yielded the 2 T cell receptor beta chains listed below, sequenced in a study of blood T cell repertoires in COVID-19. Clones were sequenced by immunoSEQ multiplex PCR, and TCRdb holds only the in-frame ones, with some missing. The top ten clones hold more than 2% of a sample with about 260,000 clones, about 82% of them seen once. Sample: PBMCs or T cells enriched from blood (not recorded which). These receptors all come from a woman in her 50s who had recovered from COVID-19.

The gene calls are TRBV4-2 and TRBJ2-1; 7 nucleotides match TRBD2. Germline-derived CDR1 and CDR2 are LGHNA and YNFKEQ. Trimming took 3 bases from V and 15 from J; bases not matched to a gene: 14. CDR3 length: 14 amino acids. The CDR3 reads CASSQPPPAGDRFF. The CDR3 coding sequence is TGTGCCAGCAGCCAGCCCCCCCCGGCGGGAGACCGGTTCTTC.

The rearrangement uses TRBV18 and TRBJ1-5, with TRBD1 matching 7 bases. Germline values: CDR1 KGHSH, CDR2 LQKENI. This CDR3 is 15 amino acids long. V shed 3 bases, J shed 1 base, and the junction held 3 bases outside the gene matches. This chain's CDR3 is CASSPTGVSNQPQHF. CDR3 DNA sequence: TGTGCCAGCTCACCTACAGGGGTGAGCAATCAGCCCCAGCATTTT.